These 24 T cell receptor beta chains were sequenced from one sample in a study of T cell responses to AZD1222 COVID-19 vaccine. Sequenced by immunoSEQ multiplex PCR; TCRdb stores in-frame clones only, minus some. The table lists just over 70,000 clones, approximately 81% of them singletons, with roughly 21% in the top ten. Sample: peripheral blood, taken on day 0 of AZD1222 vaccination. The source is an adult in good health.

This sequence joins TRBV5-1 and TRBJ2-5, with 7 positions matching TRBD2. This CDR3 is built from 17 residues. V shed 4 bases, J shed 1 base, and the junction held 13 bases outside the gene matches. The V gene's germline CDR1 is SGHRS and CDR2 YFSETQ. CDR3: CASSELKLASTQETQYF. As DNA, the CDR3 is TGCGCCAGCAGCGAACTAAAACTAGCGAGCACCCAAGAGACCCAGTACTTC.

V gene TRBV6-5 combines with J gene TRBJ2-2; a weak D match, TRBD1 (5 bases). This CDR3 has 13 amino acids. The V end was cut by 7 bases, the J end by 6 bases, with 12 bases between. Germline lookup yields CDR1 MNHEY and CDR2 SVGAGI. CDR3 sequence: CASTGIPSGELFF. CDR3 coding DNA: TGTGCCAGCACAGGGATTCCCTCCGGGGAGCTGTTTTTT.

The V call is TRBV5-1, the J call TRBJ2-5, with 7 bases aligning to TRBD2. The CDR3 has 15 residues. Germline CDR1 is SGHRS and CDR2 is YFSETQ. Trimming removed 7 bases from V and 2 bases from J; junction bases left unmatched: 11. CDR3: CASGPAGVLQETQYF. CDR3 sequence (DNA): TGCGCCAGCGGGCCGGCGGGAGTACTTCAAGAGACCCAGTACTTC.

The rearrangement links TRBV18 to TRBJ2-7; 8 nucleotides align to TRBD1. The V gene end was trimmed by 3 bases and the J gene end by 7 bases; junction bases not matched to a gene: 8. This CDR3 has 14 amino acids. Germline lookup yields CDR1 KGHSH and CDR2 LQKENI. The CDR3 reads CASSPPTGAGEQYF. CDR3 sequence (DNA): TGTGCCAGCTCACCCCCGACAGGGGCAGGGGAGCAGTACTTC.

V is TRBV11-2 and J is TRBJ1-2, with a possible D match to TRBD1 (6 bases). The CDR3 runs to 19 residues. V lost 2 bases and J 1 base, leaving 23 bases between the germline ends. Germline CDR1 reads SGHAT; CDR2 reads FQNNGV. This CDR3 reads CASSLFRAGGELFNYGYTF. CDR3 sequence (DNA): TGTGCCAGCAGCTTATTCCGTGCGGGGGGCGAATTATTTAACTATGGCTACACCTTC.

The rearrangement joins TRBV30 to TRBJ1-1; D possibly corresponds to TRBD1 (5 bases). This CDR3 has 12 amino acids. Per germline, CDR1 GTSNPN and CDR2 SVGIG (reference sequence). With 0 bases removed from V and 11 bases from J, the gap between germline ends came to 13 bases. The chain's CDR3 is CAWSVTDGGAFF. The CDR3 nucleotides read TGTGCCTGGAGTGTGACAGATGGAGGGGCTTTCTTT. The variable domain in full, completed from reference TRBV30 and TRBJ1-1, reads SQTIHQWPATLVQPVGSPLSLECTVEGTSNPNLYWYRQAAGRGLQLLFYSVGIGQISSEVPQNLSASRPQDRQFILSSKKLLLSDSGFYLCAWSVTDGGAFFGQGTRLTVV.

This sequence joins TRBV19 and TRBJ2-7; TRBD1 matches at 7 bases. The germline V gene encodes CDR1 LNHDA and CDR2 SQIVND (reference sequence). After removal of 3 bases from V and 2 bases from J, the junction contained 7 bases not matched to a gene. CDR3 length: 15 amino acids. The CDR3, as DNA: TGTGCCAGTAGTATCGAACAGGGGAGTACCTACGAGCAGTACTTC. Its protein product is CASSIEQGSTYEQYF.

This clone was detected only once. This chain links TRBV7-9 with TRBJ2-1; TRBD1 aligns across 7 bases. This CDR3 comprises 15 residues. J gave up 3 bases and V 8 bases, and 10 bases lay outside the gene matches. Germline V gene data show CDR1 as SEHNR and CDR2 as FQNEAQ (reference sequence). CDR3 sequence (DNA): TGTGCCAGCGGGAACCCGGGACAGTTCTACAATGAGCAGTTCTTC. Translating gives CASGNPGQFYNEQFF.

The CDR3 is CASTSGRMYEQYF. Written as DNA, the CDR3 is TGTGCCAGTACTAGCGGGAGGATGTACGAGCAGTACTTC. The chain carries TRBV19 and TRBJ2-7; 11 bases are a match to TRBD2. Per germline, CDR1 LNHDA and CDR2 SQIVND (reference sequence). The CDR3 covers 13 residues. J was trimmed by 4 bases and V by 7 bases; bases with no gene match: 3.

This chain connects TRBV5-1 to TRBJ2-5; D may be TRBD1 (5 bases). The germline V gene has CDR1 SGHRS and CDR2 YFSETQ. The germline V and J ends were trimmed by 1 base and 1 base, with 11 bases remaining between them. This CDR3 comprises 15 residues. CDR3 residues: CASSLLGAGQETQYF. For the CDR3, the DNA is TGCGCCAGCAGCTTGCTAGGGGCCGGCCAAGAGACCCAGTACTTC.

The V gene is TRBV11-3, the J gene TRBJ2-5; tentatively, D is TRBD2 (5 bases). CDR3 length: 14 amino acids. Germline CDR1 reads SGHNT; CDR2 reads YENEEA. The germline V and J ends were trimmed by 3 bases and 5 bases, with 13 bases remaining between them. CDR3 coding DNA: TGTGCCAGCAGCTTTCGTCCGGGGTCGGAGACCCAGTACTTC. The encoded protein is CASSFRPGSETQYF.

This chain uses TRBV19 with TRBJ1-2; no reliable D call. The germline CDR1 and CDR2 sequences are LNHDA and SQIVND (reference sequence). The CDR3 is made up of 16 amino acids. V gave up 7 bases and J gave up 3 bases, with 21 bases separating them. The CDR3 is CASTRGARSMDYGYTF. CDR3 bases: TGTGCCAGTACCCGAGGAGCGCGATCGATGGACTATGGCTACACCTTC.

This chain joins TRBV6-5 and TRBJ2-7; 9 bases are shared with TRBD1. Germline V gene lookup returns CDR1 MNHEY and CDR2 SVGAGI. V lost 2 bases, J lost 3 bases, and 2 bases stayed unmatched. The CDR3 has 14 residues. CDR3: CASSYGDRDYEQYF. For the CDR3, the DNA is TGTGCCAGCAGTTACGGGGACAGGGACTACGAGCAGTACTTC.

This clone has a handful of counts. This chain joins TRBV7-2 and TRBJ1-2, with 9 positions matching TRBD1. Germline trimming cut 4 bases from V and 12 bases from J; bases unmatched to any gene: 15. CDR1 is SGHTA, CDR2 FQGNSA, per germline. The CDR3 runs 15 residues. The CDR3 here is CASSSSPGTGSFDTF. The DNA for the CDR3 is TGTGCCAGCAGCTCCTCTCCCGGGACAGGGAGCTTCGACACCTTC.

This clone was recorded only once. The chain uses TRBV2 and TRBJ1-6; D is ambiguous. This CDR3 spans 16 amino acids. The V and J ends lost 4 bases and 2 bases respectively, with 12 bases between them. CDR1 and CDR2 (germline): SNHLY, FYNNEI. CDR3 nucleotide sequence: TGTGCCAGCAGTGGACGGGATGGGCCCTATAATTCACCCCTCCACTTT. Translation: CASSGRDGPYNSPLHF.

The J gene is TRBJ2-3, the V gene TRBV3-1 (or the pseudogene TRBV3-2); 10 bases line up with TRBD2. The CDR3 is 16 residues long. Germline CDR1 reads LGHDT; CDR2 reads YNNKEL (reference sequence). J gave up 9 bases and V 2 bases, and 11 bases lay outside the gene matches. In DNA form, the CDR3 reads TGTGCCAGCAGCCAAACTCTAGCGGGGGCCCTTACGACGCAGTATTTT. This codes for CASSQTLAGALTTQYF.

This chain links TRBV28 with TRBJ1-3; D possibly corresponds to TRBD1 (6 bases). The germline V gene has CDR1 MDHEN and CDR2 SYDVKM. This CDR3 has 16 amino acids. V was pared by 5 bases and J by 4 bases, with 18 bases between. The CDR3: CASSLNGQGFGNTIYF. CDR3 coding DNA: TGTGCCAGCAGTCTCAACGGTCAGGGGTTCGGAAACACCATATATTTT.

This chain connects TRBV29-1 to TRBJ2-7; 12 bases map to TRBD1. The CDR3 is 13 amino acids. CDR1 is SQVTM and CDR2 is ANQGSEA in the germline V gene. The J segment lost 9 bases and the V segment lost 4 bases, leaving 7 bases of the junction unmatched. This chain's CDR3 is CSVGGQGAKGQYF. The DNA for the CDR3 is TGCAGCGTTGGGGGACAGGGGGCGAAGGGGCAGTACTTC.

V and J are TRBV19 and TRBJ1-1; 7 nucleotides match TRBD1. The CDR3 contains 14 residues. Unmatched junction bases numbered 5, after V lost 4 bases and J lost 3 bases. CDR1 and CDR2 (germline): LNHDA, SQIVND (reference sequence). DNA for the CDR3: TGTGCCAGTAGTACCCCAGGGGGATACACTGAAGCTTTCTTT. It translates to CASSTPGGYTEAFF. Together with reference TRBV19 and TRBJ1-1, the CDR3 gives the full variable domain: DGGITQSPKYLFRKEGQNVTLSCEQNLNHDAMYWYRQDPGQGLRLIYYSQIVNDFQKGDIAEGYSVSREKKESFPLTVTSAQKNPTAFYLCASSTPGGYTEAFFGQGTRLTVV.

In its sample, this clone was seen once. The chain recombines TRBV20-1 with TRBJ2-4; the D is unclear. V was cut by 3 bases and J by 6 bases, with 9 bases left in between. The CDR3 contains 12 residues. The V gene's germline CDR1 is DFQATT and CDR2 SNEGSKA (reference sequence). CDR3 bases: TGCAGTGCTAGTGGGCCAGGAAACATTCAGTACTTC. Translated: CSASGPGNIQYF.

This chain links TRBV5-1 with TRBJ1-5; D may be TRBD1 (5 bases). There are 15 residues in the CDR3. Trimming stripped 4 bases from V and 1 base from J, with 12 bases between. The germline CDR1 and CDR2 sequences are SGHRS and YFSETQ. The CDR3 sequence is CASSRSGRSNQPQHF. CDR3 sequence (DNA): TGCGCCAGCAGCAGGTCGGGACGGAGCAATCAGCCCCAGCATTTT.

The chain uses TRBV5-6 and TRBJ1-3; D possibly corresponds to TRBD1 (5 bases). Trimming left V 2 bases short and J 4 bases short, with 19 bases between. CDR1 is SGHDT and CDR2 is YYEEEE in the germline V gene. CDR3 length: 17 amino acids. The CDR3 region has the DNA TGTGCCAGCAGCTTAAGGGGAGCCGGGGTAACGGGAAACACCATATATTTT. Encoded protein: CASSLRGAGVTGNTIYF.

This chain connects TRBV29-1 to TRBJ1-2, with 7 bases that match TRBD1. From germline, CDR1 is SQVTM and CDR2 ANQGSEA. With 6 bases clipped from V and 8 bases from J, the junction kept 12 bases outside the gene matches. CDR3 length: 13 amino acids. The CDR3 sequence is CSVGAGGASGYTF. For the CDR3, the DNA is TGCAGCGTAGGAGCAGGGGGAGCGAGCGGCTACACCTTC.

The CDR3 DNA reads TGTGCCAGTACTTACTCGGGTCGACGGAGCAATCAGCCCCAGCATTTT. Translated, it gives CASTYSGRRSNQPQHF. This chain connects TRBV19 to TRBJ1-5; D is ambiguous. The length of the CDR3 is 16 residues. The V end lost 7 bases, the J end lost 1 base, and 17 bases lay between the germline ends. Germline V gene lookup returns CDR1 LNHDA and CDR2 SQIVND (reference sequence). Combining the CDR3 with reference TRBV19 and TRBJ1-5 gives the whole variable domain DGGITQSPKYLFRKEGQNVTLSCEQNLNHDAMYWYRQDPGQGLRLIYYSQIVNDFQKGDIAEGYSVSREKKESFPLTVTSAQKNPTAFYLCASTYSGRRSNQPQHFGDGTRLSIL.